These 23 T cell receptor beta chains came from one sample sequenced in a study of T cell repertoires in cytomegalovirus infection. TCRdb itself ran the reads through MiXCR, one entry per CDR3 protein. The table lists about 300,000 distinct CDR3 sequences, 9.6% of them singletons. Material for sequencing was PBMCs. Every receptor here comes from a human donor in good health (CMV status not recorded). Some clones in this sample may be carry-over from other donors' samples.

The chain is built from TRBV20-1 and TRBJ2-2, with D perhaps given as TRBD1 or TRBD2 (5 bases each). This CDR3 is built from 15 residues. The V end lost 2 bases, the J end lost 4 bases, and 14 bases lay between the germline ends. From germline, CDR1 is DFQATT and CDR2 SNEGSKA (reference sequence). The CDR3, as DNA: TGCAGTGCTAGATCGGGGCAGGGTGGCACCGGGGAGCTGTTTTTT. Its protein product is CSARSGQGGTGELFF.

This clonotype has ten or more counts. The chain couples TRBV11-3 to TRBJ2-5; D not certain. The CDR3 covers 12 residues. The germline CDR1 and CDR2 sequences are SGHNT and YENEEA. Trimming left V 6 bases short and J 5 bases short, with 10 bases between. The CDR3 DNA reads as TGTGCCAGCAGTCGCCTGGGGGAGACCCAGTACTTC. Translating it yields CASSRLGETQYF.

This clonotype has more than one count but fewer than ten. This chain uses TRBV6-2 or TRBV6-3 with TRBJ2-1; TRBD2 matches 9 bases. With V trimmed by 2 bases and J by 6 bases, 5 bases remained unmatched. CDR1 is MNHEY and CDR2 is SVGEGT in the germline V gene. The CDR3 consists of 15 residues. The CDR3 DNA follows: TGTGCCAGCAGTTACGGCGGGGGGGCCGGCAATGAGCAGTTCTTC. Translating it yields CASSYGGGAGNEQFF.

This rearrangement joins TRBV29-1 to TRBJ1-1, with a weak D call TRBD1 (6 bases). Germline CDR1 reads SQVTM; CDR2 reads ANQGSEA. V lost 5 bases and J 1 base, leaving 11 bases between the germline ends. The CDR3 has 13 amino acids. The CDR3: CSVIRQANTEAFF. CDR3 DNA: TGCAGCGTTATAAGACAGGCGAACACTGAAGCTTTCTTT. The full variable domain, with the rest looked up from reference TRBV29-1 and TRBJ1-1, is SAVISQKPSRDICQRGTSLTIQCQVDSQVTMMFWYRQQPGQSLTLIATANQGSEATYESGFVIDKFPISRPNLTFSTLTVSNMSPEDSSIYLCSVIRQANTEAFFGQGTRLTVV.

This clonotype was picked up a small number of times. The J gene is TRBJ2-3, the V gene TRBV20-1, with D maybe TRBD2 (5 bases). V lost 0 bases and J lost 0, with 10 bases in between. Germline CDR1 reads DFQATT; CDR2 reads SNEGSKA (reference sequence). The CDR3 sequence is 15 residues long. CDR3 sequence: CSARDRRTSTDTQYF. The CDR3 coding sequence is TGCAGTGCTAGAGACCGGCGGACTAGCACAGATACGCAGTATTTT.

V and J are TRBV9 and TRBJ1-5; D unresolved. CDR1 and CDR2 from the germline V gene are SGDLS and YYNGEE. The CDR3 extends over 16 amino acids. Trimming removed 0 bases from V and 0 bases from J, with 10 bases in between. The CDR3 loop is CASSVGADGSNQPQHF. The DNA for the CDR3 is TGTGCCAGCAGCGTAGGAGCCGACGGTAGCAATCAGCCCCAGCATTTT.

This clonotype was counted only a few times. The V call is TRBV7-9, the J call TRBJ2-1; a weak D match, TRBD1 (6 bases). The V end lost 1 base, the J end lost 12 bases, and 13 bases lay between the germline ends. The CDR3 extends over 13 amino acids. Germline CDR1 reads SEHNR; CDR2 reads FQNEAQ (reference sequence). CDR3 bases: TGTGCCAGCAGCTTAGAGGGGGAGCGGTGGCAGTTCTTC. It specifies CASSLEGERWQFF.

This clonotype was counted many times. The V gene is TRBV19, the J gene TRBJ2-5, with D possibly being TRBD2 (7 bases). V was clipped by 0 bases and J by 5 bases, with 13 bases between them. Looked up from germline, CDR1 is LNHDA and CDR2 is SQIVND (reference sequence). The CDR3 totals 15 residues. This chain's CDR3 is CASSIERGPGETQYF. DNA for the CDR3: TGTGCCAGTAGTATAGAGCGGGGGCCGGGGGAGACCCAGTACTTC.

In its sample, this clonotype was seen many times. The chain employs TRBV28 and TRBJ1-2; TRBD1 might be the D (6 bases). The CDR3 covers 14 residues. V dropped 3 bases and J dropped 8 bases, with 16 bases sitting between them. Germline V gene sequence: CDR1 MDHEN, CDR2 SYDVKM. In nucleotides, the CDR3 is TGTGCCAGCAGTTTTCCCTCGGGGGCGGGGGGCTACACCTTC. This sequence encodes CASSFPSGAGGYTF.

Ten or more counts support this clonotype. V and J are TRBV18 and TRBJ1-1; 8 bases are a match to TRBD1. Looked up from germline, CDR1 is KGHSH and CDR2 is LQKENI. J gave up 3 bases and V 1 base, and 7 bases lay outside the gene matches. The CDR3 length is 16 residues. The CDR3, as DNA: TGTGCCAGCTCACCACGAGGACAGGGAAGGGACACTGAAGCTTTCTTT. The encoded protein is CASSPRGQGRDTEAFF. The variable domain in full, with the rest retrieved from reference TRBV18 and TRBJ1-1, is NAGVMQNPRHLVRRRGQEARLRCSPMKGHSHVYWYRQLPEEGLKFMVYLQKENIIDESGMPKERFSAEFPKEGPSILRIQQVVRGDSAAYFCASSPRGQGRDTEAFFGQGTRLTVV.

The V and J genes are TRBV29-1 and TRBJ1-2, with 9 bases that match TRBD1. Per the germline V gene, CDR1 is SQVTM and CDR2 is ANQGSEA. The CDR3 loop spans 13 amino acids. V lost 3 bases, J lost 8 bases, and 7 bases stayed unmatched. CDR3 amino acids: CSVDQQGAWGYTF. The DNA for the CDR3 is TGCAGCGTTGACCAACAGGGGGCTTGGGGCTACACCTTC.

This clonotype was detected many times. V is TRBV5-6 and J is TRBJ1-1; tentative D call: TRBD1 (5 bases). V was trimmed by 2 bases and J by 5 bases, leaving 16 bases between them. CDR3 size: 15 residues. Per germline, CDR1 SGHDT and CDR2 YYEEEE. CDR3 nucleotide sequence: TGTGCCAGCAGCTTCCTGCAGGCGTGGGGGACTGAAGCTTTCTTT. This gives the protein CASSFLQAWGTEAFF.

The chain couples TRBV11-2 to TRBJ2-5; D is ambiguous. Trimming stripped 5 bases from V and 0 bases from J, with 10 bases between. CDR1 is SGHAT and CDR2 is FQNNGV in the germline V gene. This CDR3 is 14 amino acids long. The CDR3 here is CASSQRPYQETQYF. The CDR3, as DNA: TGTGCCAGCAGCCAGCGACCGTACCAAGAGACCCAGTACTTC.

This clonotype was seen at least ten times. The V and J genes are TRBV19 and TRBJ2-7, with D maybe TRBD2 (6 bases). Germline V gene lookup returns CDR1 LNHDA and CDR2 SQIVND (reference sequence). The ends were cut back, 4 bases at V and 6 bases at J, with 13 bases in the middle. The CDR3 is made up of 13 amino acids. The CDR3 protein is CASSNRRGSEQYV. CDR3 bases: TGTGCCAGTAGTAACCGCCGGGGGAGCGAGCAGTACGTC.

The chain couples TRBV2 to TRBJ1-5; 7 nucleotides align to TRBD1. The germline gives CDR1 SNHLY, CDR2 FYNNEI. This CDR3 is 15 amino acids long. The J segment lost 1 base and the V segment lost 5 bases, leaving 5 bases of the junction unmatched. CDR3 DNA: TGTGCCAGCAGTTCCTCCAGGGGGAGCAATCAGCCCCAGCATTTT. It yields the protein CASSSSRGSNQPQHF.

This clonotype has ten or more counts. The gene calls are TRBV7-2 and TRBJ1-1; D gene unclear. The CDR3 extends over 14 amino acids. Trimming stripped 4 bases from V and 0 bases from J, with 9 bases between. From germline, CDR1 is SGHTA and CDR2 FQGNSA. CDR3 residues: CASSSLELNTEAFF. The CDR3 nucleotides read TGTGCCAGCAGCTCCCTCGAGCTGAACACTGAAGCTTTCTTT.

This clonotype was recorded at least ten times. This CDR3 reads CASSVGGGLETQYF. CDR3 coding DNA: TGTGCCAGCAGCGTAGGTGGTGGATTGGAGACCCAGTACTTC. The V call is TRBV9, the J call TRBJ2-5; D uncertain. Between the trimmed V and J ends, which lost 0 bases and 5 bases, there was a span of 11 bases. The CDR3 has 14 residues. Germline lookup yields CDR1 SGDLS and CDR2 YYNGEE.

The chain is built from TRBV20-1 and TRBJ2-5; 15 positions match TRBD2. This CDR3 has 17 residues. Germline V lookup: CDR1 DFQATT, CDR2 SNEGSKA (reference sequence). The V gene end was trimmed by 6 bases and the J gene end by 2 bases; junction bases not matched to a gene: 10. CDR3 sequence: CSAPGLAGGPRQETQYF. Here the CDR3 DNA reads TGCAGTGCCCCTGGACTAGCGGGGGGGCCACGGCAAGAGACCCAGTACTTC.

This clonotype occurred many times. The gene calls are TRBV28 and TRBJ2-5; D is perhaps TRBD2 (6 bases). The length of the CDR3 is 16 residues. Trimming shortened V by 6 bases and J by 4 bases, and 21 bases separated the two germline ends. The germline CDR1 and CDR2 sequences are MDHEN and SYDVKM. CDR3 bases: TGTGCCAGCAGCCCTCTCCTAGCGAGGAGGGGAGAGACCCAGTACTTC. Protein: CASSPLLARRGETQYF.

This clonotype was observed many times. V and J are TRBV29-1 and TRBJ1-1, with D possibly TRBD1 on 5 matching bases. The germline V gene has CDR1 SQVTM and CDR2 ANQGSEA. With 5 bases removed from V and 4 bases from J, the gap between germline ends came to 14 bases. The CDR3 is 13 residues long. CDR3 sequence (DNA): TGCAGCGTTCAGGGCAGGGATACCACTGAAGCTTTCTTT. Translating gives CSVQGRDTTEAFF.

The V gene is TRBV20-1, the J gene TRBJ2-1; D not certain. The CDR3 totals 15 residues. V lost 0 bases to trimming and J lost 5 bases, with 14 bases between them. Per the germline V gene, CDR1 is DFQATT and CDR2 is SNEGSKA (reference sequence). The CDR3 DNA sequence: TGCAGTGCTAGAGATTTAGGGCGACTCGACAATGAGCAGTTCTTC. It codes for CSARDLGRLDNEQFF.

The V gene is TRBV29-1, the J gene TRBJ2-5; D might be TRBD1 or TRBD2, each matching 6 bases. The CDR3 consists of 12 residues. CDR1 and CDR2 from the germline V gene are SQVTM and ANQGSEA. Trimming stripped 6 bases from V and 4 bases from J, with 12 bases between. This CDR3 is CSVQQGGETQYF. The CDR3, as DNA: TGCAGCGTGCAACAGGGAGGAGAGACCCAGTACTTC.

This clonotype was found a few times. The chain recombines TRBV25-1 with TRBJ2-1, with a possible D match to TRBD2 (5 bases). The germline V and J ends were trimmed by 4 bases and 6 bases, with 7 bases remaining between them. The CDR3 spans 12 residues. Germline CDR1 and CDR2: MGHDK and SYGVNS. The CDR3: CASSVGLNEQFF. In nucleotides, the CDR3 is TGTGCCAGCAGTGTTGGACTCAATGAGCAGTTCTTC.